The next 14 T cell receptor beta chains were all read from a single sample in a study of blood T cell repertoires in COVID-19. The data were produced by immunoSEQ multiplex PCR, yet TCRdb's version contains in-frame clones alone and is incomplete. The sample lists roughly 250,000 clones; roughly 90% were seen once. Material for sequencing was peripheral blood. Source of these receptors: a man in his sixties who had recovered from COVID-19.

This clone has just one count. V is TRBV28 and J is TRBJ1-2; TRBD1 agrees at 10 bases. The CDR3 is 16 amino acids. Germline-derived CDR1 and CDR2 are MDHEN and SYDVKM. The V and J ends lost 7 bases and 3 bases, in that order; junction bases with no gene match: 11. The CDR3, as DNA: TGTGCCAGCAATTCCCCGGGACAGGGGTTCGACTATGGCTACACCTTC. Amino acids: CASNSPGQGFDYGYTF.

This rearrangement joins TRBV11-2 to TRBJ2-1; 14 bases align to TRBD2. The CDR3 loop spans 19 amino acids. Losses at the gene ends were 5 bases for V and 0 bases for J; bases not matched to a gene: 9. CDR1 SGHAT and CDR2 FQNNGV come from the germline V gene. CDR3 protein: CASSARTSGGRSSYNEQFF. Here the CDR3 DNA reads TGTGCCAGCAGCGCCAGGACTAGCGGGGGGCGTAGCTCCTACAATGAGCAGTTCTTC.

This chain links TRBV3-1 (or the pseudogene TRBV3-2) with TRBJ2-5, with D maybe TRBD2 (7 bases). Germline CDR1 is LGHDT and CDR2 is YNNKEL (reference sequence). The germline V and J ends were trimmed by 0 bases and 1 base, with 18 bases remaining between them. The CDR3 length is 18 residues. CDR3 DNA: TGTGCCAGCAGCCAAGAAAGGAAGCGGGGACAAACCCAAGAGACCCAGTACTTC. Translation: CASSQERKRGQTQETQYF.

The chain employs TRBV2 and TRBJ2-1; possibly TRBD2 for D (6 bases). Between the trimmed V and J ends, which lost 4 bases and 5 bases, there was a span of 15 bases. The V gene's germline CDR1 is SNHLY and CDR2 FYNNEI. This CDR3 spans 15 amino acids. The CDR3 bases are TGTGCCAGCAGTGTCTCCGGGACTGGAAACAATGAGCAGTTCTTC. This sequence encodes CASSVSGTGNNEQFF.

This chain connects TRBV6-5 to TRBJ2-5; D remains ambiguous. This CDR3 has 14 residues. CDR1 and CDR2 (germline): MNHEY, SVGAGI. The ends were cut back, 0 bases at V and 4 bases at J, with 9 bases in the middle. CDR3 amino acids: CASSYSVPPETQYF. The CDR3 bases are TGTGCCAGCAGTTACTCCGTCCCCCCAGAGACCCAGTACTTC.

The gene calls are TRBV30 and TRBJ1-2, with 7 bases identical to TRBD1. CDR1 and CDR2 (germline): GTSNPN, SVGIG (reference sequence). The CDR3 runs 13 residues. Losses at the gene ends were 8 bases for V and 1 base for J; bases not matched to a gene: 7. The CDR3 DNA reads TGTGCCCAGGGGGGAGCATTTAACTATGGCTACACCTTC. Residues: CAQGGAFNYGYTF.

The J gene is TRBJ2-1, the V gene TRBV3-1 (or the pseudogene TRBV3-2); 9 bases line up with TRBD2. Germline V gene lookup returns CDR1 LGHDT and CDR2 YNNKEL (reference sequence). The CDR3 loop spans 18 amino acids. Trimming took 0 bases from V and 2 from J; bases not matched to a gene: 8. The CDR3 bases are TGTGCCAGCAGCCAAGAGGCAGCGGGAGGTGTCGCCTACAATGAGCAGTTCTTC. Protein sequence: CASSQEAAGGVAYNEQFF.

The rearrangement joins TRBV6-1 to TRBJ2-7; 7 bases are shared with TRBD1. The length of the CDR3 is 16 residues. CDR1 and CDR2 from the germline V gene are MNHNS and SASEGT. V shed 0 bases, J shed 2 bases, and the junction held 7 bases outside the gene matches. CDR3 DNA sequence: TGTGCCAGCAGTGAAGCGGTACAGGGGTTTGCCTACGAGCAGTACTTC. Amino acid sequence: CASSEAVQGFAYEQYF.

This rearrangement joins TRBV7-2 to TRBJ2-7; TRBD1 aligns across 7 bases. The germline V gene has CDR1 SGHTA and CDR2 FQGNSA. V was pared by 5 bases and J by 3 bases, with 22 bases of the junction left unmatched. The CDR3 is 19 amino acids. CDR3 residues: CASSTYLGGETGQRYEQYF. Written as DNA, the CDR3 is TGTGCCAGCAGCACATACCTAGGGGGAGAGACAGGGCAACGCTACGAGCAGTACTTC.

The chain is built from TRBV28 and TRBJ1-6, with D maybe TRBD1 (5 bases). The CDR3 sequence is 17 residues long. The ends were cut back, 3 bases at V and 0 bases at J, with 12 bases in the middle. Looked up from germline, CDR1 is MDHEN and CDR2 is SYDVKM. The CDR3 here is CASSLTATSSYNSPLHF. CDR3 sequence (DNA): TGTGCCAGCAGTTTGACAGCTACAAGCTCCTATAATTCACCCCTCCACTTT.

V is TRBV19 and J is TRBJ2-3; D is undetermined. The germline CDR1 and CDR2 sequences are LNHDA and SQIVND (reference sequence). The CDR3 has 15 amino acids. The V end was cut by 3 bases, the J end by 3 bases, with 13 bases between. CDR3 sequence reads: CASSMADWRTDTQYF. Written as DNA, the CDR3 is TGTGCCAGTAGTATGGCTGATTGGAGAACAGATACGCAGTATTTT.

CDR3: CASSPGQGRALPNEKLFF. DNA for the CDR3: TGTGCCAGCTCACCAGGACAGGGACGGGCTTTACCTAATGAAAAACTGTTTTTT. The chain employs TRBV18 and TRBJ1-4, with 8 positions matching TRBD1. J was trimmed by 3 bases and V by 2 bases; bases with no gene match: 11. In germline, CDR1 is KGHSH, CDR2 LQKENI. The CDR3 is 18 amino acids.

This chain connects TRBV7-9 to TRBJ2-6; D is perhaps TRBD1 (5 bases). CDR1 SEHNR and CDR2 FQNEAQ come from the germline V gene (reference sequence). The CDR3 runs 12 residues. V was clipped by 3 bases and J by 17 bases, with 14 bases between them. CDR3 in amino acids: CASSFANRPVTF. CDR3 coding DNA: TGTGCCAGCAGCTTTGCTAACAGGCCCGTGACTTTC. Looking up the rest from reference TRBV7-9 and TRBJ2-6 gives the full variable domain: DTGVSQNPRHKITKRGQNVTFRCDPISEHNRLYWYRQTLGQGPEFLTYFQNEAQLEKSRLLSDRFSAERPKGSFSTLEIQRTEQGDSAMYLCASSFANRPVTFGAGSRLTVL.

V and J are TRBV28 and TRBJ1-3, with no clear D. Germline CDR1 MDHEN, CDR2 SYDVKM. The CDR3 runs to 15 residues. V dropped 6 bases and J dropped 2 bases, with 14 bases sitting between them. CDR3 sequence: CASSSHPGTGNTIYF. In DNA form, the CDR3 reads TGTGCCAGCAGCTCTCACCCGGGGACTGGAAACACCATATATTTT. The full variable domain, completed using reference TRBV28 and TRBJ1-3, is DVKVTQSSRYLVKRTGEKVFLECVQDMDHENMFWYRQDPGLGLRLIYFSYDVKMKEKGDIPEGYSVSREKKERFSLILESASTNQTSMYLCASSSHPGTGNTIYFGEGSWLTVV.